A single T cell receptor beta chain is shown here with its context. This entry belongs to a study of blood T cell repertoires in COVID-19. Study overall: COVID-19 samples, acute and convalescent, were from the United States, Italy and Spain. PBMCs, B-cell-depleted T cells, or T cells provided the cDNA or gDNA that made up the material.

In the study's own analysis: Reference gene primer amplification gave estimated nucleated cell counts. Measured with immunoSEQ multiplex PCR; TCRdb has only the in-frame clones, and not every one. From that table come the V and J calls and clone size; the DNA was used to work out D and trimming. The profile shows 270,000 or so clones, roughly 90% of them singletons. The receptor comes from a woman in her forties who had recovered from COVID-19. Specimen: peripheral blood.

CDR3 DNA sequence: TGTGCCAGCAGTGCGCTCGACAGGGTTAGAGGGGAGCTGTTTTTT. Amino acid sequence: CASSALDRVRGELFF. V usage is TRBV25-1 and J usage is TRBJ2-2; 7 nucleotides agree with TRBD1. This CDR3 is 15 amino acids long. Unmatched junction bases numbered 10, after V lost 4 bases and J lost 8 bases. Germline CDR1 MGHDK, CDR2 SYGVNS.